This T cell receptor (beta chain) was identified during a study of control samples from healthy donors and cancer patients. V was shortened by 1 base and J by 1 base, with 11 bases between the two germline ends. The CDR3 has 16 residues. Germline V gene data show CDR1 as SEHNR and CDR2 as FQNEAQ (reference sequence). Assay: immunoSEQ multiplex PCR; the TCRdb copy retains only in-frame clones and omits some. The sample shows some 120,000 clones, about 92% of them seen only once. The sequencing input was PBMCs. The gene calls are TRBV7-9 and TRBJ2-1; D may be TRBD1 (5 bases). The receptor was derived from a man in his fifties with head and neck cancer. In DNA form, the CDR3 reads TGTGCCAGCAGCTTAGTCTTGTCAGGGTCCTACAATGAGCAGTTCTTC. Residues: CASSLVLSGSYNEQFF.